This T cell receptor beta chain was retrieved from a study of ipilimumab plus nivolumab after autologous stem cell transplantation. The V gene lost 5 bases and the J gene lost 5 bases, with 9 bases spanning the gap. Germline assignment: CDR1 SEHNR and CDR2 FQNEAQ (reference sequence). The CDR3 loop spans 12 amino acids. The assay was immunoSEQ multiplex PCR, and TCRdb's table has in-frame clones only and misses some. Here the sample spans around 20,000 clones, roughly 80% being singletons. This TCR was recovered from a male donor with diffuse large B-cell lymphoma. The chain joins TRBV7-9 to TRBJ1-2; unclear D gene. Sequences were derived from PBMCs, sampled in a trial of ipilimumab plus nivolumab as post-transplant consolidation. Written as DNA, the CDR3 is TGTGCCAGCAGCCCCTCCGGGTATGGCTACACCTTC. It encodes CASSPSGYGYTF.